This T cell receptor (beta chain) was observed in a study of cytomegalovirus exposure and HLA in healthy donors. Findings and caveats of the study: Earlier analysis yielded a pattern in which most TCR beta V segments were productive about 87% or about 30% of the time. In a later analysis, a genetic analysis reported fewer productive-TCR N-insertions in an Asian-associated ancestry cluster than the cohort average. In a later analysis, specific HLA alleles were associated with under 20,000 TCR beta sequences at a 0.05 false discovery rate.

On this clone itself: Its antigen is undetermined.

PCR amplification relied on 60 Vbeta primers (plus 13 Jbeta primers). Repertoires were generated with immunoSEQ multiplex PCR, while TCRdb's copy carries only in-frame clones and drops some. This sample has roughly 150,000 clones; just under 70% occur once, and the top ten carry more than 4%. The V gene lost 2 bases and the J gene lost 1 base, with 9 bases spanning the gap. Germline V gene sequence: CDR1 SGHNT, CDR2 YYREEE (reference sequence). The CDR3 sequence is 14 residues long. This TCR derives from a man in his 60s in good health and CMV-seronegative. The gene calls are TRBV5-4 and TRBJ1-1; a weak D match, TRBD1 (6 bases). The sample was PBMCs. For the CDR3, the DNA is TGTGCCAGCAGCTTTACAGGGTGGAACACTGAAGCTTTCTTT. Translating gives CASSFTGWNTEAFF. The full variable domain, completed using reference TRBV5-4 and TRBJ1-1, is ETGVTQSPTHLIKTRGQQVTLRCSSQSGHNTVSWYQQALGQGPQFIFQYYREEENGRGNFPPRFSGLQFPNYSSELNVNALELDDSALYLCASSFTGWNTEAFFGQGTRLTVV.